Listed below are T cell receptor beta chains from one sample, sequenced in a study of T-cell memory formation after mild COVID-19. TCRdb processed the 5' RACE reads anew with MiXCR; each CDR3 protein has one entry. The profile shows roughly 100,000 distinct CDR3 sequences, 9.5% to 15% of them singletons. Sequenced: PBMCs or a T cell subset sorted from them (not recorded which). These receptors all stem from an adult woman who had mild COVID-19 (a few samples of this study predate the infection). Cell type and time point are not known. The CDR3 runs from the conserved cysteine through the conserved F or W. D genes are given only for firm matches. Clone size is shown for a subset of rows, as once, few, many or a class of expanded clone.

clone size: many; D gene: .; V gene: TRBV5-1; J gene: TRBJ2-1; CDR3 DNA: TGCGCCAGCAGCTCGTCTAGGGGTGAGCAGTTCTTC; CDR3 protein: CASSSSRGEQFF
clone size: few; D gene: .; V gene: TRBV11-2; J gene: TRBJ2-1; CDR3 DNA: TGTGCCAGCAGCTCCCCCGGCAATGAGCAGTTCTTC; CDR3 protein: CASSSPGNEQFF
clone size: .; D gene: TRBD1; V gene: TRBV7-9; J gene: TRBJ2-2; CDR3 DNA: TGTGCCAGCAGCGCCGGACAGGGGGCTTTATCCGGGGAGCTGTTTTTT; CDR3 protein: CASSAGQGALSGELFF
clone size: .; D gene: TRBD2; V gene: TRBV12-3/TRBV12-4; J gene: TRBJ2-3; CDR3 DNA: TGTGCCAGCAGCCGAACACTAGCGGAGGCCCCCAGCACAGATACGCAGTATTTT; CDR3 protein: CASSRTLAEAPSTDTQYF
clone size: few; D gene: TRBD1; V gene: TRBV6-1; J gene: TRBJ2-3; CDR3 DNA: TGTGCCAGCAGTCCCCGGGACAGGAGCACAGATACGCAGTATTTT; CDR3 protein: CASSPRDRSTDTQYF
clone size: once; D gene: .; V gene: TRBV5-4; J gene: TRBJ2-3; CDR3 DNA: TGTGCCAGCAGCTTGGCGGGTGGGGGCACAGATACGCAGTATTTT; CDR3 protein: CASSLAGGGTDTQYF
clone size: many; D gene: .; V gene: TRBV21-1; J gene: TRBJ2-5; CDR3 DNA: TGTGCCAGCAGCAAATGCACAGGGACAGGGGAAGAGACCCAGTACTTC; CDR3 protein: CASSKCTGTGEETQYF
clone size: few; D gene: .; V gene: TRBV12-3/TRBV12-4; J gene: TRBJ2-5; CDR3 DNA: TGTGCCAGCAGTTTAAGGCCCATGGTACAGGTCGGGGGAGAGACCCAGTACTTC; CDR3 protein: CASSLRPMVQVGGETQYF
clone size: few; D gene: TRBD2; V gene: TRBV2; J gene: TRBJ2-1; CDR3 DNA: TGTGCCAGCCACAGCGGGAGGGACTACAATGAGCAGTTCTTC; CDR3 protein: CASHSGRDYNEQFF
clone size: .; D gene: .; V gene: TRBV18; J gene: TRBJ2-5; CDR3 DNA: TGTGCCAGCTCACCGCCACAAGATTGGTTACAAGAGACCCAGTACTTC; CDR3 protein: CASSPPQDWLQETQYF
clone size: .; D gene: TRBD1; V gene: TRBV5-5; J gene: TRBJ2-7; CDR3 DNA: TGTGCCAGCAGCTTGGACAGGGGTTCCTACGAGCAGTACTTC; CDR3 protein: CASSLDRGSYEQYF
clone size: many; D gene: TRBD2; V gene: TRBV7-9; J gene: TRBJ2-5; CDR3 DNA: TGTGCCAGCAACCCGGGACTAGGGCAAGAGACCCAGTACTTC; CDR3 protein: CASNPGLGQETQYF
clone size: few; D gene: .; V gene: TRBV5-1; J gene: TRBJ2-5; CDR3 DNA: TGCGCCAGCAGCTTGGCACCCGGGGCCACCCTAGAGACCCAGTACTTC; CDR3 protein: CASSLAPGATLETQYF
clone size: few; D gene: .; V gene: TRBV6-5; J gene: TRBJ1-1; CDR3 DNA: TGTGCCAGCAGGAACCCCTTTGCCGACAAGGGGTACACTGAAGCTTTCTTT; CDR3 protein: CASRNPFADKGYTEAFF
clone size: many; D gene: .; V gene: TRBV7-2; J gene: TRBJ2-3; CDR3 DNA: TGTGCCAGCAGCTCCAGCCGAGCAGATACGCAGTATTTT; CDR3 protein: CASSSSRADTQYF
clone size: .; D gene: TRBD1; V gene: TRBV2; J gene: TRBJ2-3; CDR3 DNA: TGTGCCAGCAGTTATGACAGGGGGCTAGCAGATACGCAGTATTTT; CDR3 protein: CASSYDRGLADTQYF
clone size: .; D gene: .; V gene: TRBV7-2; J gene: TRBJ2-7; CDR3 DNA: TGTGCCAGCATCGGGGACGGATACGAGCAGTACTTC; CDR3 protein: CASIGDGYEQYF
clone size: .; D gene: .; V gene: TRBV13; J gene: TRBJ2-7; CDR3 DNA: TGTGCCAGCAGCGTACGGGACGGAACCTACGAGCAGTACTTC; CDR3 protein: CASSVRDGTYEQYF
clone size: few; D gene: .; V gene: TRBV7-9; J gene: TRBJ2-7; CDR3 DNA: TGTGCCAGCAGCCCAGGTCACGGGGCCTACGAGCAGTACTTC; CDR3 protein: CASSPGHGAYEQYF
clone size: .; D gene: TRBD2; V gene: TRBV7-9; J gene: TRBJ2-1; CDR3 DNA: TGTGCCAGCAGCCAATTTCCCCACGGGACTAGCGGAAATGAGCAGTTCTTC; CDR3 protein: CASSQFPHGTSGNEQFF
clone size: .; D gene: .; V gene: TRBV20-1; J gene: TRBJ2-7; CDR3 DNA: TGCAGTGCTAGAGATCGGGCGGGAAGCTCCTACGAGCAGTACTTC; CDR3 protein: CSARDRAGSSYEQYF
clone size: .; D gene: .; V gene: TRBV9; J gene: TRBJ1-1; CDR3 DNA: TGTGCCAGCAGCGTAGGCCAGGCGAACACTGAAGCTTTCTTT; CDR3 protein: CASSVGQANTEAFF
clone size: many; D gene: .; V gene: TRBV9; J gene: TRBJ2-7; CDR3 DNA: TGTGCCAGCAGCGTAGGAGGGGATCTTTACGAGCAGTACTTC; CDR3 protein: CASSVGGDLYEQYF
clone size: few; D gene: TRBD1; V gene: TRBV24-1; J gene: TRBJ1-1; CDR3 DNA: TGTGCCACCAGTGGCCCCGCACCGGGACAGGGACCCCCTGAAGCTTTCTTT; CDR3 protein: CATSGPAPGQGPPEAFF
clone size: few; D gene: .; V gene: TRBV7-9; J gene: TRBJ2-2; CDR3 DNA: TGTGCCAGCAGCTTAGCGTTGGGGGCCGGGGAGCTGTTTTTT; CDR3 protein: CASSLALGAGELFF
clone size: .; D gene: .; V gene: TRBV9; J gene: TRBJ2-1; CDR3 DNA: TGTGCCAGCAGCCCCCGGAGTGCGAATGAGCAGTTCTTC; CDR3 protein: CASSPRSANEQFF
clone size: few; D gene: TRBD1; V gene: TRBV5-1; J gene: TRBJ1-1; CDR3 DNA: TGCGCCAGCAGCTGGGACAGGGGTGAAGCTTTCTTT; CDR3 protein: CASSWDRGEAFF
clone size: many; D gene: .; V gene: TRBV24-1; J gene: TRBJ2-1; CDR3 DNA: TGTGCCACCAGTGAATCGGAGTTAAACAATGAGCAGTTCTTC; CDR3 protein: CATSESELNNEQFF
clone size: .; D gene: TRBD1; V gene: TRBV4-3; J gene: TRBJ1-1; CDR3 DNA: TGCGCCAGCAGCCCAGGGGGCGCCGGCACTGAAGCTTTCTTT; CDR3 protein: CASSPGGAGTEAFF
clone size: many; D gene: .; V gene: TRBV11-2; J gene: TRBJ2-7; CDR3 DNA: TGTGCCAGCAGCTTAGATGACGGGTTCTCCTACGAGCAGTACTTC; CDR3 protein: CASSLDDGFSYEQYF
clone size: few; D gene: TRBD2; V gene: TRBV9; J gene: TRBJ2-7; CDR3 DNA: TGTGCCAGCAGCGTTGAGCCGGGACTAGCCTACGAGCAGTACTTC; CDR3 protein: CASSVEPGLAYEQYF
clone size: few; D gene: TRBD1; V gene: TRBV4-1; J gene: TRBJ1-1; CDR3 DNA: TGCGCCAGCAGGCCTCTCCCTTCCGGGACAGGGGATGGAGCTTTCTTT; CDR3 protein: CASRPLPSGTGDGAFF
clone size: .; D gene: TRBD2; V gene: TRBV7-8; J gene: TRBJ2-3; CDR3 DNA: TGTGCCAGCAGCCACGGGACTAGCGGGGGCACAGATACGCAGTATTTT; CDR3 protein: CASSHGTSGGTDTQYF
clone size: few; D gene: TRBD1; V gene: TRBV6-2/TRBV6-3; J gene: TRBJ2-7; CDR3 DNA: TGTGCCAGCAGTTACTCTTACGAAGGACAGGGGAGTTACGAGCAGTACTTC; CDR3 protein: CASSYSYEGQGSYEQYF
clone size: few; D gene: .; V gene: TRBV7-9; J gene: TRBJ2-1; CDR3 DNA: TGTGCCAGCAGCCTTTCTCGGACTGGACACAATGAGCAGTTCTTC; CDR3 protein: CASSLSRTGHNEQFF
clone size: few; D gene: TRBD2; V gene: TRBV7-9; J gene: TRBJ2-1; CDR3 DNA: TGTGCCAGCAGCTTGAGTCCGACTAGCGGGAGTCATGAGCAGTTCTTC; CDR3 protein: CASSLSPTSGSHEQFF
clone size: .; D gene: .; V gene: TRBV4-2; J gene: TRBJ1-1; CDR3 DNA: TGTGCCAGCAGCCAAGACCCAGGGGAGAACACTGAAGCTTTCTTT; CDR3 protein: CASSQDPGENTEAFF
clone size: .; D gene: TRBD2; V gene: TRBV4-3; J gene: TRBJ2-1; CDR3 DNA: TGCGCCAGCAGCCAAGACAGTGCCGGATATGGAGCGGGAGACAATGAGCAGTTCTTC; CDR3 protein: CASSQDSAGYGAGDNEQFF
clone size: .; D gene: .; V gene: TRBV19; J gene: TRBJ2-7; CDR3 DNA: TGTGCCAGTAAGGCAGCTGGCTACGAGCAGTACTTC; CDR3 protein: CASKAAGYEQYF
clone size: .; D gene: TRBD1; V gene: TRBV4-3; J gene: TRBJ2-7; CDR3 DNA: TGCGCCAGCAGCCAAGATTGGGGGAGTGACAGGGGATACTACGAGCAGTACTTC; CDR3 protein: CASSQDWGSDRGYYEQYF
clone size: few; D gene: TRBD2; V gene: TRBV10-3; J gene: TRBJ2-7; CDR3 DNA: TGTGCCATCAGCGGGGGGACTAGCGGATCCAGCTCCTACGAGCAGTACTTC; CDR3 protein: CAISGGTSGSSSYEQYF
clone size: few; D gene: .; V gene: TRBV6-5; J gene: TRBJ1-5; CDR3 DNA: TGTGCCAGCAGTTACTCAGGGGATCAGCCCCAGCATTTT; CDR3 protein: CASSYSGDQPQHF
clone size: few; D gene: .; V gene: TRBV5-1; J gene: TRBJ2-7; CDR3 DNA: TGCGCCAGCAGCTTGGTTCCGTCGGGGGACTCCTACGAGCAGTACTTC; CDR3 protein: CASSLVPSGDSYEQYF
clone size: few; D gene: .; V gene: TRBV29-1; J gene: TRBJ1-2; CDR3 DNA: TGCAGCGTCCGAGGGGAGGATGGCTACACCTTC; CDR3 protein: CSVRGEDGYTF
clone size: .; D gene: TRBD2; V gene: TRBV4-2; J gene: TRBJ2-1; CDR3 DNA: TGTGCCAGCAGCGGGAGGGGCCCGAATGAGCAGTTCTTC; CDR3 protein: CASSGRGPNEQFF
clone size: many; D gene: TRBD1; V gene: TRBV29-1; J gene: TRBJ2-7; CDR3 DNA: TGCAGCGTTGTAAACAGGGGTTCCTACGAGCAGTACTTC; CDR3 protein: CSVVNRGSYEQYF
clone size: few; D gene: .; V gene: TRBV5-1; J gene: TRBJ2-1; CDR3 DNA: TGCGCCAGCAGCTTGGTGGTGCTAGACTCCTACAATGAGCAGTTCTTC; CDR3 protein: CASSLVVLDSYNEQFF
clone size: few; D gene: .; V gene: TRBV12-3/TRBV12-4; J gene: TRBJ2-1; CDR3 DNA: TGTGCCAGCAGTTTGGGGCCGAGGGATGAGCAGTTCTTC; CDR3 protein: CASSLGPRDEQFF
clone size: few; D gene: .; V gene: TRBV27; J gene: TRBJ2-7; CDR3 DNA: TGTGCCAGCAGTTTGAGTAGCGGAGCCTACGAGCAGTACTTC; CDR3 protein: CASSLSSGAYEQYF
clone size: few; D gene: .; V gene: TRBV5-1; J gene: TRBJ2-3; CDR3 DNA: TGCGCCAGCAGCTACGACAACACAGATACGCAGTATTTT; CDR3 protein: CASSYDNTDTQYF
clone size: .; D gene: .; V gene: TRBV6-6; J gene: TRBJ1-5; CDR3 DNA: TGTGCCAGCAGTTACTTGGAGAGAGCTAGCAATCAGCCCCAGCATTTT; CDR3 protein: CASSYLERASNQPQHF
clone size: few; D gene: .; V gene: TRBV6-1; J gene: TRBJ2-2; CDR3 DNA: TGTGCCAGCAGTGAGCTAGTAGTATATTCCGGGGAGCTGTTTTTT; CDR3 protein: CASSELVVYSGELFF
clone size: .; D gene: .; V gene: TRBV5-4; J gene: TRBJ1-1; CDR3 DNA: TGTGCCAGCAGCTTACGGACGAACACTGAAGCTTTCTTT; CDR3 protein: CASSLRTNTEAFF
clone size: .; D gene: .; V gene: TRBV10-3; J gene: TRBJ2-5; CDR3 DNA: TGTGCCATCAAAGGCCCCCAGAAAGAGACCCAGTACTTC; CDR3 protein: CAIKGPQKETQYF